The 23 T cell receptor beta chains below come from one sample, sequenced in a study of metastatic and nonmetastatic thyroid tumors. Ahead of thyroid surgery, no patient had received treatment of any kind. Via MiXCR, TCRdb re-called the PCR reads. The sample lists tens of thousands of clones; 15% to 20% were seen once. Sequenced: blood. These TCRs come from a male donor with papillary thyroid cancer or a benign thyroid nodule (not recorded which). Some clones in this sample may be carry-over from other donors' samples.

This clone occurred many times. The gene calls are TRBV5-1 and TRBJ1-5, with D possibly TRBD1 on 6 matching bases. CDR3 length: 15 residues. V was trimmed by 4 bases and J by 4 bases, leaving 15 bases between them. From germline, CDR1 is SGHRS and CDR2 YFSETQ. The CDR3 sequence is CASSPGQGPNQPQHF. In DNA, the CDR3 is TGCGCCAGCAGCCCGGGGCAGGGGCCGAATCAGCCCCAGCATTTT.

This clone is termed medium-sized. The chain is built from TRBV27 and TRBJ2-7, with 8 bases fitting TRBD1. Germline CDR1 is MNHEY and CDR2 is SMNVEV (reference sequence). V shed 1 base and J 4 bases; nucleotides not matched to a gene: 12. The CDR3 has 17 amino acids. CDR3 in amino acids: CASSLFPPTTGAYEQYF. DNA for the CDR3: TGTGCCAGCAGTTTATTCCCCCCGACGACAGGGGCTTACGAGCAGTACTTC.

The gene calls are TRBV20-1 and TRBJ2-1; TRBD2 agrees at 13 bases. This CDR3 region has 16 residues. Germline V gene data show CDR1 as DFQATT and CDR2 as SNEGSKA (reference sequence). The junction had 7 bases not matched to a gene; V was cut back by 2 bases and J by 6 bases. The DNA for the CDR3 is TGCAGTGCTAGATGGACTAGCGGGAGTTTTATCAATGAGCAGTTCTTC. Amino acid sequence: CSARWTSGSFINEQFF.

This clone appeared a few times. One end of the junction does not line up with germline, which may come from a read error. This chain connects TRBV28 to TRBJ2-2; 7 positions match TRBD1. The CDR3 covers 16 residues. The germline V gene has CDR1 MDHEN and CDR2 SYDVKM. CDR3 sequence: CDSSLTGASDTGELFF. The CDR3 DNA sequence: TGTGACAGCAGTTTAACAGGGGCGAGTGACACCGGGGAGCTGTTTTTT.

The rearrangement joins TRBV6-1 to TRBJ2-7, with D perhaps matching TRBD2 (6 bases). This CDR3 is built from 16 residues. V lost 6 bases, J lost 3 bases, and 21 bases lay in between. Germline V gene data show CDR1 as MNHNS and CDR2 as SASEGT. CDR3 region: CASRPPTWTMSYEQYF. For the CDR3, the DNA is TGTGCCAGCAGACCACCCACGTGGACTATGAGCTACGAGCAGTACTTC.

V and J are TRBV20-1 and TRBJ1-2, with D tentatively TRBD1 (6 bases). Germline CDR1 reads DFQATT; CDR2 reads SNEGSKA (reference sequence). V lost 8 bases and J 8 bases, leaving 15 bases between the germline ends. This CDR3 spans 11 amino acids. The CDR3 bases are TGCAGTCACAAATCCAGGGGAGGCTACACCTTC. This codes for CSHKSRGGYTF.

This clone has a count of ten or more. This chain links TRBV3-1 with TRBJ2-1, with 12 bases matching TRBD2. Trimming cost V 4 bases and J 8 bases; bases outside gene matches: 12. The CDR3 is 17 residues long. Germline V gene sequence: CDR1 LGHDT, CDR2 YNNKEL (reference sequence). CDR3 coding DNA: TGTGCCAGCAGCCTCCTGGGGCTAGCGGGAGGGCACGATGAGCAGTTCTTC. Translation gives CASSLLGLAGGHDEQFF.

Remarks on this clone: A much larger clone sits a single nucleotide away, making a read error possible. The CDR3 ends on some other residue instead of the conserved phenylalanine or tryptophan, so this is likely a read error. V is TRBV18 and J is TRBJ2-1; D is uncertain. Germline CDR1 is KGHSH and CDR2 is LQKENI. The V and J ends lost 2 bases and 3 bases respectively, with 8 bases between them. CDR3 length: 14 amino acids. CDR3 sequence (DNA): TGTGCCAGCTCACCAATCGATGTCTACAATGAGCAGTTCTTG. It encodes CASSPIDVYNEQFL.

This clone was seen many times. One end of the junction does not line up with germline, which may come from a read error. Other nucleotide sequences from this sample produce the same CDR3. This sequence joins TRBV3-1 and TRBJ2-7; possibly TRBD2 for D (6 bases). The CDR3 has 14 amino acids. The germline CDR1 and CDR2 sequences are LGHDT and YNNKEL (reference sequence). The CDR3: CASSQEGGRGEQYF. The CDR3 bases are TGTGCTAGCAGCCAAGAGGGAGGTCGGGGGGAGCAGTACTTC.

The V gene is TRBV6-1, the J gene TRBJ2-7; 11 bases are a match to TRBD2. CDR3 length: 16 amino acids. Germline loops: CDR1 MNHNS, CDR2 SASEGT. The V and J ends lost 7 bases and 5 bases, in that order; junction bases with no gene match: 13. CDR3 region: CASTTGLADKGHEQYF. CDR3 bases: TGTGCCAGCACCACGGGACTAGCGGATAAGGGCCACGAGCAGTACTTC.

The rearrangement uses TRBV11-2 and TRBJ2-2; no definite D call. CDR1 and CDR2 from the germline V gene are SGHAT and FQNNGV. The CDR3 runs to 14 residues. V lost 4 bases and J 6 bases, leaving 12 bases between the germline ends. Here the CDR3 reads CASSSRLFPGELFF. CDR3 nucleotide sequence: TGTGCCAGCAGCTCTCGGCTTTTCCCCGGGGAGCTGTTTTTT.

By share, this clone counts as medium-sized. This chain connects TRBV6-6 to TRBJ2-7; D uncertain. CDR1 is MNHNY, CDR2 SVGAGI, per germline (reference sequence). This CDR3 has 14 amino acids. V was clipped by 2 bases and J by 1 base, with 9 bases between them. CDR3 DNA sequence: TGTGCCAGCAGTTACCCTCAGGAGTCCTACGAGCAGTACTTC. This sequence encodes CASSYPQESYEQYF.

This clone has ten or more counts. V and J are TRBV3-1 and TRBJ2-5; D is perhaps TRBD2 (5 bases). There are 13 residues in the CDR3. CDR1 is LGHDT and CDR2 is YNNKEL in the germline V gene (reference sequence). Deletions cut 11 bases from V and 9 bases from J, with 22 bases between. CDR3 protein: CAASLDSEGPQYF. Written as DNA, the CDR3 is TGTGCCGCCTCCCTGGACTCCGAAGGACCCCAGTACTTC.

This clone was seen ten or more times. The V call is TRBV18, the J call TRBJ2-7; D is uncertain. V was cut by 1 base and J by 3 bases, with 10 bases left in between. Germline V CDR1 and CDR2: KGHSH, LQKENI. CDR3 size: 14 residues. The CDR3: CASSPQTALYEQYF. The CDR3 coding sequence is TGTGCCAGCTCACCACAAACGGCCCTCTACGAGCAGTACTTC.

V and J are TRBV5-1 and TRBJ1-6, with 7 positions matching TRBD1. The length of the CDR3 is 15 residues. With V trimmed by 0 bases and J by 8 bases, 5 bases remained unmatched. CDR1 and CDR2 (germline): SGHRS, YFSETQ. CDR3 DNA: TGCGCCAGCAGCTTGGGTGACAGGGACCATTCACCCCTCCACTTT. This translates into CASSLGDRDHSPLHF.

The sample holds many counts of this clone. The V gene is TRBV19, the J gene TRBJ2-1; the D gene is possibly TRBD2 (7 bases). Trimming stripped 5 bases from V and 3 bases from J, with 17 bases between. Germline lookup yields CDR1 LNHDA and CDR2 SQIVND (reference sequence). This CDR3 has 16 residues. The CDR3 region has the DNA TGTGCCAGTAGTCGCGGGGGCCCGCACTACTACAATGAGCAGTTCTTC. Protein: CASSRGGPHYYNEQFF.

This chain joins TRBV5-1 and TRBJ1-1; D is undetermined. CDR3 length equals 12 residues. The germline CDR1 and CDR2 sequences are SGHRS and YFSETQ. The V end lost 0 bases, the J end lost 7 bases, and 7 bases lay between the germline ends. This chain's CDR3 is CASSLGQHEAFF. CDR3 DNA: TGCGCCAGCAGCTTGGGTCAGCATGAAGCTTTCTTT.

The chain is built from TRBV4-1 and TRBJ2-3, with TRBD1 identical over 7 bases. This CDR3 is 17 amino acids long. With V trimmed by 1 base and J by 0 bases, 7 bases remained unmatched. Germline values: CDR1 MGHRA, CDR2 YSYEKL. The DNA for the CDR3 is TGCGCCAGCAGCCAAGCTTCGGGACAGCTAAGCACAGATACGCAGTATTTT. It translates to CASSQASGQLSTDTQYF.

The V gene is TRBV30, the J gene TRBJ1-6; tentative D call: TRBD1 (5 bases). The V end lost 5 bases, the J end lost 14 bases, and 16 bases lay between the germline ends. The CDR3 consists of 12 residues. Germline V gene data show CDR1 as GTSNPN and CDR2 as SVGIG (reference sequence). The CDR3 DNA sequence: TGTGCCTGGGGCAAGGCCCCCAGGGCCCTCCACTTT. This gives the protein CAWGKAPRALHF.

In its sample, this clone was seen many times. The genes are TRBV4-1 and TRBJ2-7, with 9 positions matching TRBD1. From germline, CDR1 is MGHRA and CDR2 YSYEKL. The length of the CDR3 is 15 residues. V was clipped by 6 bases and J by 7 bases; unmatched bases: 13. CDR3 sequence (DNA): TGCGCCAGCAGACCCACAGGGGGCACCTTTGAGGAGCAGTACTTC. Protein sequence: CASRPTGGTFEEQYF.

This clone counts as medium-sized. J is TRBJ2-7 and V is TRBV6-6, with D possibly being TRBD1 (6 bases). The CDR3 is 15 residues long. The V end was cut by 3 bases, the J end by 2 bases, with 14 bases between. Germline V lookup: CDR1 MNHNY, CDR2 SVGAGI (reference sequence). The CDR3 nucleotides read TGTGCCAGCAGTTATAAGGGGGACCTCACCTACGAGCAGTACTTC. It is translated as CASSYKGDLTYEQYF.

This clone was counted ten times or more. The chain joins TRBV3-1 to TRBJ2-7; 7 bases line up with TRBD2. This CDR3 comprises 16 residues. V lost 0 bases to trimming and J lost 0 bases; unmatched junction nucleotides: 5. In germline, CDR1 is LGHDT, CDR2 YNNKEL (reference sequence). The CDR3, as DNA: TGTGCCAGCAGCCAAGATTGGGCTAGCGGCTCCTACGAGCAGTACTTC. This codes for CASSQDWASGSYEQYF.

This clone was found a few times. J is TRBJ2-7 and V is TRBV6-1; 8 bases match TRBD1. The trim removed 6 bases at V and 1 base at J, leaving 5 bases unmatched. Germline V gives CDR1 MNHNS, CDR2 SASEGT. CDR3 length: 14 residues. The CDR3 DNA follows: TGTGCCAGCAGGGGACAGGTGGCATCCTACGAGCAGTACTTC. This translates into CASRGQVASYEQYF.